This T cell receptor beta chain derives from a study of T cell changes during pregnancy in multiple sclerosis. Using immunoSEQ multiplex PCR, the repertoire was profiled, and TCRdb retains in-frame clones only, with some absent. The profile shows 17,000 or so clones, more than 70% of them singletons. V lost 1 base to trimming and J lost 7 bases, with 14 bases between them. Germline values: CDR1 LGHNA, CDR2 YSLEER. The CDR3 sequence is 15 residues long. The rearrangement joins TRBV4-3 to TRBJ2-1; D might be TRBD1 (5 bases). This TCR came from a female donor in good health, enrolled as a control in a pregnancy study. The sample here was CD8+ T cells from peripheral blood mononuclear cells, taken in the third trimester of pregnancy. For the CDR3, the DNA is TGCGCCAGCAGCCAAGGGGCGCAGGGTTCGAATGAGCAGTTCTTC. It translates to CASSQGAQGSNEQFF.